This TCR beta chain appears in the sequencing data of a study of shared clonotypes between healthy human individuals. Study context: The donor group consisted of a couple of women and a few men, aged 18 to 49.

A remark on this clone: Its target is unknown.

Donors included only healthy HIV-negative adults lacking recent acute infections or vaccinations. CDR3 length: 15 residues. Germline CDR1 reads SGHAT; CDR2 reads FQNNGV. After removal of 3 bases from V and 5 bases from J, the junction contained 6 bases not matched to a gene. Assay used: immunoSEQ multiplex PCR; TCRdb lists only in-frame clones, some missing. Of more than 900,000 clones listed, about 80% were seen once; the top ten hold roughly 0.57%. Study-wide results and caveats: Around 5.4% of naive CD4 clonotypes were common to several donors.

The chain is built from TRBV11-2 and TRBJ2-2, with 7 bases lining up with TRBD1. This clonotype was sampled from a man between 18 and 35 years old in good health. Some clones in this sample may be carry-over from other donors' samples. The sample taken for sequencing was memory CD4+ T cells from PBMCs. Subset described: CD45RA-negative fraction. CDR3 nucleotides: TGTGCCAGCAGCTTCGACAGGGCGGGTACCGGGGAGCTGTTTTTT. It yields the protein CASSFDRAGTGELFF.